This T cell receptor (beta chain) was observed in a study of beta chain features in type 1 diabetes. The study reverse transcribed the entire isolated RNA, so it sequenced expressed TCRB transcripts. Repertoires were generated with immunoSEQ multiplex PCR, while TCRdb's copy carries only in-frame clones and drops some. The repertoire holds 28,000 or so clones, with 65% as singletons. This clone was detected a few times. The antigen is undetermined. Study findings and constraints: Among all four CD4+ subsets, Type 1 diabetes patients had TCRB CDR3s that were moderately but significantly shorter. Researchers reported that naive, central memory and Treg TCRB repertoires appeared more similar in patients than in healthy donors.

The sequence was collected from a woman aged 30 to 39 with type 1 diabetes. The sequenced sample was Tregs from blood.

The CDR3 reads CSVIGFLNSYEQYF. The CDR3 DNA follows: TGCAGCGTTATCGGGTTCCTCAACTCCTACGAGCAGTACTTC. The rearrangement joins TRBV29-1 to TRBJ2-7; D is uncertain. Germline loops: CDR1 SQVTM, CDR2 ANQGSEA. The CDR3 sequence is 14 residues long. Trimming stripped 5 bases from V and 0 bases from J, with 14 bases between.